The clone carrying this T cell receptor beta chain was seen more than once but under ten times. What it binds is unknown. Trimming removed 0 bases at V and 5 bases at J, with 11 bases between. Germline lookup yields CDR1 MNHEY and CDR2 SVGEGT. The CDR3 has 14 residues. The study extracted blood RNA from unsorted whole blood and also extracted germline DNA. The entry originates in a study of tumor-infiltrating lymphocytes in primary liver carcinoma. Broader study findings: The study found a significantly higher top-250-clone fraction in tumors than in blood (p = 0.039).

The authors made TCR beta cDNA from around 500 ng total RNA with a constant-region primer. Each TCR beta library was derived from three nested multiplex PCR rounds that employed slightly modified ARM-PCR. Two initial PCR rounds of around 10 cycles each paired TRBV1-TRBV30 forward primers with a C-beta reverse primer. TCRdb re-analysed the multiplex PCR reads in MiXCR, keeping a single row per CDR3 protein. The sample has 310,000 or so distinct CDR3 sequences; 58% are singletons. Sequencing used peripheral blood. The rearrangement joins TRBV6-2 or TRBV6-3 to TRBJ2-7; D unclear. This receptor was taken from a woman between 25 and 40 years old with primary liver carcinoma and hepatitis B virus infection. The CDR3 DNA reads TGTGCCAGCAGTTACTCGGCGCCGCCCCACGAGCAGTACTTC. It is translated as CASSYSAPPHEQYF.